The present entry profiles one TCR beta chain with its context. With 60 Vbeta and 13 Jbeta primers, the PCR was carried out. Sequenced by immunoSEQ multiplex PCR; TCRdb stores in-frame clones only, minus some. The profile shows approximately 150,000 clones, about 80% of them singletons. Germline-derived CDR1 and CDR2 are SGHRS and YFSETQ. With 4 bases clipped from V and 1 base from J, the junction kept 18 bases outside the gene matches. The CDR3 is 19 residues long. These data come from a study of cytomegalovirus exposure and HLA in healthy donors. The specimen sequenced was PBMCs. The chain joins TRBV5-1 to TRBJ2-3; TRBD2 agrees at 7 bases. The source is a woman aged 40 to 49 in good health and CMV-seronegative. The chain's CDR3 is CASSRGVSSRLAGTDTQYF. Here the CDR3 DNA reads TGCGCCAGCAGCCGCGGAGTTTCGAGTCGACTAGCTGGCACAGATACGCAGTATTTT.